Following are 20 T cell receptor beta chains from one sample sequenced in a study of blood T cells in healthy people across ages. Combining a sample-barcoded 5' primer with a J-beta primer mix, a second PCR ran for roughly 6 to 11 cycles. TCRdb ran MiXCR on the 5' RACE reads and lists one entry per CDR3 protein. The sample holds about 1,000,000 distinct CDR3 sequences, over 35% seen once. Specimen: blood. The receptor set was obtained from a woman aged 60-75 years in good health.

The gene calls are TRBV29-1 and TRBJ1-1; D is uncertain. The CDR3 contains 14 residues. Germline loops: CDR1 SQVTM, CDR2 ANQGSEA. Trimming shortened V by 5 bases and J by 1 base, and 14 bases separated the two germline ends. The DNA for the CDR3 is TGCAGCGTTCCGTCCGACACCCGGAACACTGAAGCTTTCTTT. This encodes CSVPSDTRNTEAFF.

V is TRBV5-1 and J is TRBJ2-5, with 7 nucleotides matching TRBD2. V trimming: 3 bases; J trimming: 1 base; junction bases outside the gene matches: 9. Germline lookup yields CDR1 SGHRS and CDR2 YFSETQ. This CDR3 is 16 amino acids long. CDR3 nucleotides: TGCGCCAGCAGCTCAACGACTAGCCGATTCCAAGAGACCCAGTACTTC. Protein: CASSSTTSRFQETQYF.

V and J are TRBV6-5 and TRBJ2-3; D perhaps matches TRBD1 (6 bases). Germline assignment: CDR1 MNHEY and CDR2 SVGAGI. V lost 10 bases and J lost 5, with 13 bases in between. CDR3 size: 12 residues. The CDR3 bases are TGTGCCACCAAGGGGGAAGGAGATACGCAGTATTTT. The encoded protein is CATKGEGDTQYF.

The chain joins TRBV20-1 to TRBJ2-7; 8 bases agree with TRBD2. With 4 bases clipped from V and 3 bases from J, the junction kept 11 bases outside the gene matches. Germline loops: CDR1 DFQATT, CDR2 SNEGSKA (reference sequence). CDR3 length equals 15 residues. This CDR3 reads CSATGLAGDRYEQYF. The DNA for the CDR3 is TGCAGTGCTACCGGGCTAGCGGGCGACCGCTACGAGCAGTACTTC.

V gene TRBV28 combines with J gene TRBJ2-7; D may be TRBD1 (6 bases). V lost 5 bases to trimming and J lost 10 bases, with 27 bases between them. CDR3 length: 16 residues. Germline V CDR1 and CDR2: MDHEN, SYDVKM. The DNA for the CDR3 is TGTGCCAGCAGTATCGGACAGAGCTTCAAGGTGAGGGCCCAGTACTTC. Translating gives CASSIGQSFKVRAQYF.

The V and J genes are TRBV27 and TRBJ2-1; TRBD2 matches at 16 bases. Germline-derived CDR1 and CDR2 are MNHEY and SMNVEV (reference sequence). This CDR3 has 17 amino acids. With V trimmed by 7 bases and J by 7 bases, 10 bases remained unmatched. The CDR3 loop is CASNPTGTSGGGNEQFF. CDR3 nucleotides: TGTGCCAGCAATCCCACGGGGACTAGCGGGGGGGGGAATGAGCAGTTCTTC.

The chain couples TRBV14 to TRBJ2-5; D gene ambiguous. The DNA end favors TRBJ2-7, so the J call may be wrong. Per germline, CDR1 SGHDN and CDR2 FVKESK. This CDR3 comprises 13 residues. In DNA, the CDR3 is TGTGCCAGCAGCCTCGTACCAACCTACGAGCAGTACTTC. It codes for CASSLVPTYEQYF.

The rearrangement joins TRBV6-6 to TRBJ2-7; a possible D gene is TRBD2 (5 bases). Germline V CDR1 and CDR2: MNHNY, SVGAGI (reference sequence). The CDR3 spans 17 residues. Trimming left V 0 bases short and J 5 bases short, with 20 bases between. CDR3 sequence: CASSYSIVPDSRNEQYF. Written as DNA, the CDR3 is TGTGCCAGCAGTTACTCGATTGTGCCGGACTCTCGGAACGAGCAGTACTTC.

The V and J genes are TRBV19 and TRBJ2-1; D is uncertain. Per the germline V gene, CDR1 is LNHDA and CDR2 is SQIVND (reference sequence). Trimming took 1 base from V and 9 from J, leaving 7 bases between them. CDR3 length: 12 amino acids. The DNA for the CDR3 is TGTGCCAGTAGTATAGTTAAAAGTGAGCAGTTCTTC. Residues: CASSIVKSEQFF.

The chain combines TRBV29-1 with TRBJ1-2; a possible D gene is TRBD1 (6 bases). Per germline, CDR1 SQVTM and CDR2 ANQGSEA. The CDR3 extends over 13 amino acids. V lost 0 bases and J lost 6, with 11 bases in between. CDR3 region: CSVEDRRGNGYTF. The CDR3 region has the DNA TGCAGCGTTGAAGATCGTAGGGGGAATGGCTACACCTTC.

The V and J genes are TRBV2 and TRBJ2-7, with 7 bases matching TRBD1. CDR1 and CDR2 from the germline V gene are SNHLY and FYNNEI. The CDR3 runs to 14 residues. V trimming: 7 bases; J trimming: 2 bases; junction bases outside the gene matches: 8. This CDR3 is CASTIGGITYEQYF. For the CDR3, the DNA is TGTGCCAGCACCATAGGGGGCATTACCTACGAGCAGTACTTC.

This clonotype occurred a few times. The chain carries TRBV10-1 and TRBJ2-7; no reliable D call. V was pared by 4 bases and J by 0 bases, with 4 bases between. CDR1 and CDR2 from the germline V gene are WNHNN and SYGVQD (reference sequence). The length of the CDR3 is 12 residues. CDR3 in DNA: TGCGCCAGCAGTGTTTTCTCCTACGAGCAGTACTTC. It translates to CASSVFSYEQYF.

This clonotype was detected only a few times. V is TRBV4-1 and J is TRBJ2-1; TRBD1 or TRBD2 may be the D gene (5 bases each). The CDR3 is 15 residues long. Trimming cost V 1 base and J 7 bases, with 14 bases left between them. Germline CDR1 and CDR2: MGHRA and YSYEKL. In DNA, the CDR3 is TGCGCCAGCAGCCAAGTGGGGACCCCCGGGAATGAGCAGTTCTTC. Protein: CASSQVGTPGNEQFF.

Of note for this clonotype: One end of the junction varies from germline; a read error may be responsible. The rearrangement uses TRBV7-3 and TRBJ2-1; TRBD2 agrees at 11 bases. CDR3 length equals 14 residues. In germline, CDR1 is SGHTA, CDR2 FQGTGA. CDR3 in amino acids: CANSFLAGGNEQFF. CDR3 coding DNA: TGTGCCAACAGCTTCCTAGCGGGAGGCAATGAGCAGTTCTTC.

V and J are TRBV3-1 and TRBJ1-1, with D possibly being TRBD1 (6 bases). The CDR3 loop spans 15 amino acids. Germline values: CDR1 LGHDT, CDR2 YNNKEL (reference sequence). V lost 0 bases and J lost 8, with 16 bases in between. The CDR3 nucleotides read TGTGCCAGCAGCCAAGATCATGTACGGGGACAAGAAGCTTTCTTT. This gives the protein CASSQDHVRGQEAFF. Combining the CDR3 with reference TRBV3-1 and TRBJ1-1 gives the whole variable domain DTAVSQTPKYLVTQMGNDKSIKCEQNLGHDTMYWYKQDSKKFLKIMFSYNNKELIINETVPNRFSPKSPDKAHLNLHINSLELGDSAVYFCASSQDHVRGQEAFFGQGTRLTVV.

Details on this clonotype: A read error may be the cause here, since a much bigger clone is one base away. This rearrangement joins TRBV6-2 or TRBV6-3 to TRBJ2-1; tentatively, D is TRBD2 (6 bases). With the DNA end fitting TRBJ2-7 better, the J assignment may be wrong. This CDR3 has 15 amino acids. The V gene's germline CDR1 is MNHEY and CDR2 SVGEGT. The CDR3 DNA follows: TGTGCCAGCAGGAGACCGGGACTCGCCTACAATGAGCAGTACTTC. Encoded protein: CASRRPGLAYNEQYF.

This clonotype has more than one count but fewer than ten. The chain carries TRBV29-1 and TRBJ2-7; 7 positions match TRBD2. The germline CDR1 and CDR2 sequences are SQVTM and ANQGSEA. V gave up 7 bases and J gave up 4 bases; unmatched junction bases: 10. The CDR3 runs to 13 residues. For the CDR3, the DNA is TGCAGCGCAGGAGCGGGACGGTTGTACGAGCAGTACTTC. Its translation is CSAGAGRLYEQYF.

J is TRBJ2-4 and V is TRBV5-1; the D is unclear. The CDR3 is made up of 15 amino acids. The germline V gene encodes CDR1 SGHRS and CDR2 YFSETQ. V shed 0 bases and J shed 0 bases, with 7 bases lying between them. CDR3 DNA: TGCGCCAGCAGCTTGGTAGGCGAAGCCAAAAACATTCAGTACTTC. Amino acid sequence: CASSLVGEAKNIQYF.

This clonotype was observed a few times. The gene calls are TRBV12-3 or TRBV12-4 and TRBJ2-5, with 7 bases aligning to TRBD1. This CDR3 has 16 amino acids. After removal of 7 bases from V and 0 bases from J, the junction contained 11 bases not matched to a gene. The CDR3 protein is CASNFKYRGNQETQYF. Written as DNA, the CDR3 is TGTGCCAGCAACTTTAAGTACAGGGGCAACCAAGAGACCCAGTACTTC.

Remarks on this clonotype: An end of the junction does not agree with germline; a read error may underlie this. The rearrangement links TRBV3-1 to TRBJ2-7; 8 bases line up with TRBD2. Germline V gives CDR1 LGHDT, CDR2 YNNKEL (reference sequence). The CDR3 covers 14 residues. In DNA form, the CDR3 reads TGTACCAGCAGCCAGAGGACGGGAGGGAGCGAGCAGTACTTC. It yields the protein CTSSQRTGGSEQYF.